The sequence of this T cell receptor (beta chain) was determined in a study of shared clonotypes between healthy human individuals. TCRdb's table, derived via immunoSEQ multiplex PCR, lists solely in-frame clones and lacks some. The sample lists 2,500,000 or so clones; approximately 92% were seen once. The TCR was taken from a man younger than 30 in good health. Sequencing was carried out using naive CD4+ T cells sorted from blood. Noted subset: CD45RA+ positively selected.

The CDR3 coding sequence is TGTGCCAGCAGTGAAGCGTCCTTGTATAATTCACCCCTCCACTTT. It translates to CASSEASLYNSPLHF. This chain joins TRBV6-1 and TRBJ1-6; no definite D call. CDR1 and CDR2 (germline): MNHNS, SASEGT. This CDR3 has 15 residues. Trimming removed 0 bases at V and 4 bases at J, with 7 bases between.